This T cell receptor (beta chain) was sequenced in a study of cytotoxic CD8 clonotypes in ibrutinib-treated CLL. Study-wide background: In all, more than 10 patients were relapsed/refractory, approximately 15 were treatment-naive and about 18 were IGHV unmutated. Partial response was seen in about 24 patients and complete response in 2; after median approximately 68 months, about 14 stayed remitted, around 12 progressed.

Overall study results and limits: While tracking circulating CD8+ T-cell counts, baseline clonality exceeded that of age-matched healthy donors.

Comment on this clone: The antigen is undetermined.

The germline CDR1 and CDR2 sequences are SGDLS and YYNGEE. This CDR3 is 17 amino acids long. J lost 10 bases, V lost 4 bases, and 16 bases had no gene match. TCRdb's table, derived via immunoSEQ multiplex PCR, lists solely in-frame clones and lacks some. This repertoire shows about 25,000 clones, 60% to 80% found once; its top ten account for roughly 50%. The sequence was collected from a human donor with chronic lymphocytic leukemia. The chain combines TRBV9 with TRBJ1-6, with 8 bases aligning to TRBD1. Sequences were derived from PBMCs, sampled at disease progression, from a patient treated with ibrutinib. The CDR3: CASSREGLRGLRSPLHF. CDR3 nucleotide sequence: TGTGCCAGCAGCCGAGAGGGGCTCAGGGGGCTCCGGTCACCCCTCCACTTT.